The entry below describes one TCR beta chain. This CDR3 is built from 15 residues. Trimming removed 3 bases from V and 2 bases from J, with 11 bases in between. The V gene's germline CDR1 is LNHDA and CDR2 SQIVND (reference sequence). The sample comes from a study of blood T cell repertoires in COVID-19. Overall study: Sites across the United States, Italy and Spain contributed samples from acute and convalescent COVID-19. Sources were T cells, B-cell-depleted T cells, or PBMCs; the material itself was cDNA or gDNA.

As handled by the study authors: Estimation of nucleated cell counts relied on the amplification of reference gene primers. Sequencing used immunoSEQ multiplex PCR; TCRdb keeps in-frame clones, though not all of them. V and J calls and clone size are copied from that table; D and trimming were computed from the DNA. There are about 130,000 clones in the sample; about 80% occur only once, and around 4.1% lies in the top ten. The rearrangement uses TRBV19 and TRBJ1-5; perhaps TRBD1 as D (6 bases). The sequence was collected from a woman aged 50 to 65 with acute or convalescent COVID-19. The specimen sequenced was peripheral blood. CDR3: CASSMVDRRNQPQHF. Here the CDR3 DNA reads TGTGCCAGTAGTATGGTCGACAGGCGCAATCAGCCCCAGCATTTT.